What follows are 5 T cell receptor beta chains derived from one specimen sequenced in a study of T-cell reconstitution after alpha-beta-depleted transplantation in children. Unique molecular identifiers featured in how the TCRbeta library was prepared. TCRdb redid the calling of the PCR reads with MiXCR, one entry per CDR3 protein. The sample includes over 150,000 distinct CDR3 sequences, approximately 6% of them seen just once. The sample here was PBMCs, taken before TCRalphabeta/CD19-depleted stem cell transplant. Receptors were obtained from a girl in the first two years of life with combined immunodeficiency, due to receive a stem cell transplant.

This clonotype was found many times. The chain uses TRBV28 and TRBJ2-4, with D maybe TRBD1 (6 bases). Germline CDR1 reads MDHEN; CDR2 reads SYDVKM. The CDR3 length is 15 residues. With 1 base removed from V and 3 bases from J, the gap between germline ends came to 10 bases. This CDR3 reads CASSLLGAGKNIQYF. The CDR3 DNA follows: TGTGCCAGCAGTTTATTGGGGGCGGGCAAAAACATTCAGTACTTC.

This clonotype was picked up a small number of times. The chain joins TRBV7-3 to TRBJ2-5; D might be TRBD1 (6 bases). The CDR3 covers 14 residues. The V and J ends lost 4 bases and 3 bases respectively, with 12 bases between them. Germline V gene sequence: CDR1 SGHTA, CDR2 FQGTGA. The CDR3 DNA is TGTGCCAGCAGCTCCACAGGGTGGGAAGAGACCCAGTACTTC. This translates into CASSSTGWEETQYF. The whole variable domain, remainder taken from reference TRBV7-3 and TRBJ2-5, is GAGVSQTPSNKVTEKGKYVELRCDPISGHTALYWYRQSLGQGPEFLIYFQGTGAADDSGLPNDRFFAVRPEGSVSTLKIQRTERGDSAVYLCASSSTGWEETQYFGPGTRLLVL.

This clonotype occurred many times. CDR3 bases: TGTGCCAGCAGCGCAGTGAACACCGGGGAGCTGTTTTTT. Amino acid sequence: CASSAVNTGELFF. This chain joins TRBV7-9 and TRBJ2-2, with no clear D. Trimming took 5 bases from V and 1 from J, leaving 5 bases between them. CDR1 is SEHNR, CDR2 FQNEAQ, per germline (reference sequence). The CDR3 runs 13 residues.

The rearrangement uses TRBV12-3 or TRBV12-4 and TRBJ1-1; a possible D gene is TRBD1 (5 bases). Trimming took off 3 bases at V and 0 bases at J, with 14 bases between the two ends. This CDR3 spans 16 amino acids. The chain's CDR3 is CASSFSPGRLNTEAFF. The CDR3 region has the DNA TGTGCCAGCAGTTTTTCCCCGGGGCGGCTGAACACTGAAGCTTTCTTT.

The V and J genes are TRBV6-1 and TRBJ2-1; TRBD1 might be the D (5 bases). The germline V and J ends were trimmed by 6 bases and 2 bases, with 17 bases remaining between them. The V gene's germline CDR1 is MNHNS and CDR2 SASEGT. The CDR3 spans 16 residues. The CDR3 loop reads CASRLGLRNPYNEQFF. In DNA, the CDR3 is TGTGCCAGCAGGCTGGGGCTCCGCAACCCCTACAATGAGCAGTTCTTC.